Shown below are 18 T cell receptor beta chains from a single sample sequenced in a study of T cells after yellow fever vaccination. MiXCR, applied by TCRdb to the 5' RACE reads, yields one record per CDR3 protein. The table includes about 130,000 distinct CDR3 sequences, 7.5% to 10% detected once. The source was CD8+ T cells sorted from PBMCs, collected on the day of the yellow fever booster vaccination. These receptors all stem from a young man who received the YFV17D yellow fever vaccine.

The chain recombines TRBV11-2 with TRBJ2-5; TRBD2 is a possible D gene (7 bases). Germline-derived CDR1 and CDR2 are SGHAT and FQNNGV. V lost 7 bases and J lost 5, with 20 bases in between. The CDR3 consists of 15 residues. The CDR3 DNA sequence: TGTGCCAGCACCCAAGGTGGGGGGGGGCCGGAGACCCAGTACTTC. Translated: CASTQGGGGPETQYF.

This clonotype appeared a few times. This chain connects TRBV12-3 or TRBV12-4 to TRBJ2-5; D perhaps matches TRBD2 (6 bases). The CDR3 has 14 amino acids. V was trimmed by 6 bases and J by 10 bases, leaving 21 bases between them. The CDR3 DNA is TGTGCCAGCAGGGCGGACTACGCCGGGGGAGGCCAGTACTTC. Amino acids: CASRADYAGGGQYF.

In this sample, this clonotype turned up a few times. The chain carries TRBV19 and TRBJ2-2; D possibly corresponds to TRBD2 (6 bases). Looked up from germline, CDR1 is LNHDA and CDR2 is SQIVND (reference sequence). The CDR3 runs to 14 residues. V gave up 0 bases and J gave up 6 bases, with 8 bases separating them. The CDR3 nucleotides read TGTGCCAGTAGTATAGATTGGGGGGCCGGGGAGCTGTTTTTT. This translates into CASSIDWGAGELFF.

The chain uses TRBV4-2 and TRBJ1-4; no reliable D call. V shed 7 bases and J shed 0 bases, with 9 bases lying between them. Germline CDR1 reads LGHNA; CDR2 reads YNFKEQ. The CDR3 runs to 14 residues. CDR3 protein: CASTQEATNEKLFF. In DNA form, the CDR3 reads TGTGCCAGCACCCAGGAGGCAACTAATGAAAAACTGTTTTTT.

This clonotype was seen at least ten times. V and J are TRBV6-2 or TRBV6-3 and TRBJ2-6; no firm D call. CDR3 length: 15 residues. V dropped 4 bases and J dropped 0 bases, with 7 bases sitting between them. Germline V gene data show CDR1 as MNHEY and CDR2 as SVGEGT. In nucleotides, the CDR3 is TGTGCCAGCAGTTCTGGCTACTCTGGGGCCAACGTCCTGACTTTC. Amino acids: CASSSGYSGANVLTF.

The chain combines TRBV9 with TRBJ2-5; the D is unclear. From germline, CDR1 is SGDLS and CDR2 YYNGEE. The CDR3 totals 14 residues. The V end was cut by 0 bases, the J end by 3 bases, with 9 bases between. This CDR3 is CASSVGGSKETQYF. The CDR3 DNA sequence: TGTGCCAGCAGCGTAGGGGGATCGAAAGAGACCCAGTACTTC.

This chain connects TRBV5-6 to TRBJ2-5; the D gene is possibly TRBD1 (6 bases). CDR3 size: 16 residues. CDR1 is SGHDT and CDR2 is YYEEEE in the germline V gene. Trimming stripped 0 bases from V and 5 bases from J, with 17 bases between. The CDR3 reads CASSLGAQGLRETQYF. Here the CDR3 DNA reads TGTGCCAGCAGCTTGGGAGCTCAGGGGTTGAGGGAGACCCAGTACTTC.

The V call is TRBV6-5, the J call TRBJ2-7; D ambiguous. This CDR3 is built from 13 residues. V was trimmed by 6 bases and J by 1 base, leaving 10 bases between them. From germline, CDR1 is MNHEY and CDR2 SVGAGI. DNA of the CDR3: TGTGCCAGCAGATCTTTGGGGTCCTACGAGCAGTACGTC. It yields the protein CASRSLGSYEQYV.

The CDR3 loop is CASGLDFGLRIQPQHF. The CDR3 DNA reads TGTGCTAGTGGTTTGGATTTTGGATTGAGGATTCAGCCCCAGCATTTT. The rearrangement uses TRBV12-5 and TRBJ1-5; D unresolved. The CDR3 has 16 amino acids. Germline V lookup: CDR1 LGHNT, CDR2 FRNRAP. V was pared by 1 base and J by 6 bases, with 16 bases between.

The sample holds a few counts of this clonotype. The chain's CDR3 is CASSLLDRGSYEQYF. The CDR3 region has the DNA TGTGCCAGCAGTCTACTGGACAGGGGCTCCTACGAGCAGTACTTC. The V gene is TRBV2, the J gene TRBJ2-7, with TRBD1 matching over 9 bases. The CDR3 consists of 15 residues. Germline V CDR1 and CDR2: SNHLY, FYNNEI. V was clipped by 5 bases and J by 0 bases; unmatched bases: 5.

The chain links TRBV4-3 to TRBJ1-5; D is undetermined. CDR1 LGHNA and CDR2 YSLEER come from the germline V gene. The V end was cut by 0 bases, the J end by 3 bases, with 3 bases between. The CDR3 length is 13 residues. In DNA form, the CDR3 reads TGCGCCAGCAGCCAAGACACCAATCAGCCCCAGCATTTT. Translating gives CASSQDTNQPQHF.

The chain is built from TRBV27 and TRBJ2-1, with TRBD2 as a possible D gene (6 bases). V was cut by 7 bases and J by 0 bases, with 22 bases left in between. Germline CDR1 reads MNHEY; CDR2 reads SMNVEV (reference sequence). This CDR3 is built from 18 residues. In DNA form, the CDR3 reads TGTGCCAGCAAATTTTTAGGGAGTAGCGGAAGCTCCTACAATGAGCAGTTCTTC. It is translated as CASKFLGSSGSSYNEQFF.

The gene calls are TRBV4-3 and TRBJ2-2, with 9 bases aligning to TRBD2. The CDR3 is made up of 16 amino acids. V lost 0 bases and J lost 1; bases outside the gene matches: 0. Germline values: CDR1 LGHNA, CDR2 YSLEER. This CDR3 reads CASSQERGGNTGELFF. In DNA form, the CDR3 reads TGCGCCAGCAGCCAAGAGCGGGGGGGGAACACCGGGGAGCTGTTTTTT.

V and J are TRBV28 and TRBJ1-4; D is uncertain. The CDR3 loop spans 12 amino acids. Germline V CDR1 and CDR2: MDHEN, SYDVKM. V was trimmed by 4 bases and J by 11 bases, leaving 11 bases between them. This CDR3 reads CASSSSHRKLFF. DNA for the CDR3: TGTGCCAGCAGTTCGTCACATCGGAAACTGTTTTTT.

This rearrangement joins TRBV3-1 to TRBJ1-2; 7 nucleotides agree with TRBD1. Per germline, CDR1 LGHDT and CDR2 YNNKEL (reference sequence). J gave up 6 bases and V 3 bases, and 16 bases lay outside the gene matches. The CDR3 is 17 amino acids. CDR3 nucleotide sequence: TGTGCCAGCAGCCATGTTTTTTTGGAGGGGGCGACGAATGGCTACACCTTC. This encodes CASSHVFLEGATNGYTF. Supplemented by reference TRBV3-1 and TRBJ1-2, the full variable domain reads DTAVSQTPKYLVTQMGNDKSIKCEQNLGHDTMYWYKQDSKKFLKIMFSYNNKELIINETVPNRFSPKSPDKAHLNLHINSLELGDSAVYFCASSHVFLEGATNGYTFGSGTRLTVV.

The chain joins TRBV5-6 to TRBJ2-3, with no clear D. The V gene's germline CDR1 is SGHDT and CDR2 YYEEEE. The length of the CDR3 is 14 residues. Trimming took 3 bases from V and 3 from J, leaving 11 bases between them. As DNA, the CDR3 is TGTGCCAGCAGCTCAGGACGGGCGACAGATACGCAGTATTTT. Translated, it gives CASSSGRATDTQYF. Drawing the rest from reference TRBV5-6 and TRBJ2-3, the complete variable domain is DAGVTQSPTHLIKTRGQQVTLRCSPKSGHDTVSWYQQALGQGPQFIFQYYEEEERQRGNFPDRFSGHQFPNYSSELNVNALLLGDSALYLCASSSGRATDTQYFGPGTRLTVL.

This clonotype was counted only a few times. The J gene is TRBJ2-7, the V gene TRBV12-3 or TRBV12-4; D remains ambiguous. Trimming left V 3 bases short and J 7 bases short, with 10 bases between. The CDR3 contains 12 residues. The CDR3 reads CASSFKEAEQYF. The CDR3 DNA sequence: TGTGCCAGCAGTTTTAAAGAGGCAGAGCAGTACTTC.

This clonotype appeared a few times. The chain combines TRBV24-1 with TRBJ2-2, with a weak D call TRBD1 (5 bases). Germline CDR1 reads KGHDR; CDR2 reads SFDVKD. The CDR3 has 15 amino acids. V lost 3 bases and J 6 bases, leaving 13 bases between the germline ends. The CDR3 is CATSDPKQVAGELFF. The CDR3 DNA is TGTGCCACCAGTGATCCGAAACAGGTCGCCGGGGAGCTGTTTTTT.